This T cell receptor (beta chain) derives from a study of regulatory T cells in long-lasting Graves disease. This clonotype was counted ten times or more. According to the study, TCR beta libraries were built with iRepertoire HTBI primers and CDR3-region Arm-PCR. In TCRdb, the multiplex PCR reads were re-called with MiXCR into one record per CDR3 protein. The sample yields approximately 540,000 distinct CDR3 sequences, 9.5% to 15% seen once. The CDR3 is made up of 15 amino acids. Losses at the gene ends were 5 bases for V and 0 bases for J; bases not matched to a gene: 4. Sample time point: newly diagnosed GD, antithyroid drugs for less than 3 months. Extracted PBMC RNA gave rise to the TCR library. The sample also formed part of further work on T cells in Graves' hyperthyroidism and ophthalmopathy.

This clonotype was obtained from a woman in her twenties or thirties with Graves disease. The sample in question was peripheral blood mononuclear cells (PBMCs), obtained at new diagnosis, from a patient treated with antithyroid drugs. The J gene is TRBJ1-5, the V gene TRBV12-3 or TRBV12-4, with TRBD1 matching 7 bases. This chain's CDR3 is CASSKDRLSNQPQHF. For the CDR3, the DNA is TGTGCCAGCAGTAAGGACAGGCTTAGCAATCAGCCCCAGCATTTT.